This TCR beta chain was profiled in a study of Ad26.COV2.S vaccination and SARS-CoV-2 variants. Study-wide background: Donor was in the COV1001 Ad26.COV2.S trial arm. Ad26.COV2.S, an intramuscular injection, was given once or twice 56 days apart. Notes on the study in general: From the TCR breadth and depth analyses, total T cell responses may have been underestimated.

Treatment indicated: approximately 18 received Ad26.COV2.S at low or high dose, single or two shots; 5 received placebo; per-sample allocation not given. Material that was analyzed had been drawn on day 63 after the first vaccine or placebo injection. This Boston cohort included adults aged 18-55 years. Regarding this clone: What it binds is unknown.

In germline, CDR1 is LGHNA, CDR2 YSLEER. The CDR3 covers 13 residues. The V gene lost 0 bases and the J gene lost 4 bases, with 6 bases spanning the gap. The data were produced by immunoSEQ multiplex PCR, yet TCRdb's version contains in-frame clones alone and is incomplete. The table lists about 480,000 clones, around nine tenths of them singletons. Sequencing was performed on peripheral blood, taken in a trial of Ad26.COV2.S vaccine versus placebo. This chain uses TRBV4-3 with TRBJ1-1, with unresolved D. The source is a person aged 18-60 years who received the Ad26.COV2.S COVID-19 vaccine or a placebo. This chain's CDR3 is CASSQDRLTEAFF. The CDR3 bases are TGCGCCAGCAGCCAAGATCGTCTCACTGAAGCTTTCTTT.